Reported below is one T cell receptor (beta chain). The antigen is undetermined. These data are taken from a study of blood T cells in healthy people across ages. Study in general: Every two T cells gave about one barcoded beta molecule via template switching. Findings and limits, study-wide: Expanded clonotype changes were possibly confounded by unknown donor CMV status.

With 4 bases clipped from V and 2 bases from J, the junction kept 12 bases outside the gene matches. The CDR3 length is 17 residues. Germline assignment: CDR1 DFQATT and CDR2 SNEGSKA (reference sequence). Together with a sample-barcoded 5' primer, a J-beta primer mix was included in a second PCR lasting roughly 6 to 12 cycles. TCRdb ran MiXCR on the 5' RACE reads and lists one entry per CDR3 protein. The table has 1,300,000 or so distinct CDR3 sequences, around 55% seen once; the top ten hold over 5.5%. The TCR originated in a man aged 18-30 years in good health. This chain joins TRBV20-1 and TRBJ2-7; 12 nucleotides match TRBD2. What was sequenced was blood. CDR3 region: CSAILLAGGYRPYEQYF. The CDR3 coding sequence is TGCAGTGCTATATTGCTAGCGGGAGGGTATCGCCCCTACGAGCAGTACTTC.